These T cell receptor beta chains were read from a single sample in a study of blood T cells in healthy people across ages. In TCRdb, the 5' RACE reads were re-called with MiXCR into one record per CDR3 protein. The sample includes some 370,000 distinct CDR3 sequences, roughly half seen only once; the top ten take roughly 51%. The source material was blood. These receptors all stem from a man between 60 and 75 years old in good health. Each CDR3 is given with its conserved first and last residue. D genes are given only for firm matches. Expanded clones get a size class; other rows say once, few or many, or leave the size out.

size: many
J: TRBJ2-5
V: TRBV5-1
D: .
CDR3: CASSLRGPGYQETQYF
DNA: TGCGCCAGCAGCTTGCGGGGGCCAGGGTACCAAGAGACCCAGTACTTC

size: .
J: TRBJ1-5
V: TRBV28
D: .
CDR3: CASSPPGGNQPQHF
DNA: TGTGCCAGCAGTCCCCCAGGAGGCAATCAGCCCCAGCATTTT

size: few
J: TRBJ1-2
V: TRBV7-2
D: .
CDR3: CASSLMANYGYTF
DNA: TGTGCCAGCAGCTTGATGGCTAACTATGGCTACACCTTC

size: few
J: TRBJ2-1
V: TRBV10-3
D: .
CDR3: CAISESEGLGRDEQFF
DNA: TGTGCCATCAGTGAGTCTGAGGGACTGGGGAGAGATGAGCAGTTCTTC

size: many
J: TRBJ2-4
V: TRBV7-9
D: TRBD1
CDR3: CASSFAGTGSIAKNIQYF
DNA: TGTGCCAGCAGCTTTGCCGGGACAGGGTCTATAGCCAAAAACATTCAGTACTTC

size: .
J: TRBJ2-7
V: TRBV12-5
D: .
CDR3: CASGSPGDHEQYF
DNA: TGTGCTAGTGGCTCCCCGGGGGACCACGAGCAGTACTTC

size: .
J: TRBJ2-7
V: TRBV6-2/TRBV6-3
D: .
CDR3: CAGSYPRVYEQYF
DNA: TGTGCCGGCAGTTACCCGAGGGTCTACGAGCAGTACTTC

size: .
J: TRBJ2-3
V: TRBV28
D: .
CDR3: CASSLIGRWGPHALAGTDTQYF
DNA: TGTGCCAGCAGTTTAATTGGTCGATGGGGGCCCCATGCCCTAGCGGGCACAGATACGCAGTATTTT

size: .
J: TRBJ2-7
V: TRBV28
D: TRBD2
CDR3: CASSVGGFSSEQYF
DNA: TGTGCCAGCAGCGTCGGGGGGTTTTCGAGCGAGCAGTACTTC

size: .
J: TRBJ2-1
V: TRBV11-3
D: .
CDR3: CASSLDIPNEQFF
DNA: TGTGCCAGCAGCTTAGATATTCCCAATGAGCAGTTCTTC

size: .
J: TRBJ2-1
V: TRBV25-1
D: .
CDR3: CASSDGVVVSGHNEQFF
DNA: TGTGCCAGCAGTGATGGCGTAGTCGTTAGCGGCCACAATGAGCAGTTCTTC

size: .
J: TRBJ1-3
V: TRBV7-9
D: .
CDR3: CASSADGSGNTIYF
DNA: TGTGCCAGCAGCGCGGACGGCTCTGGAAACACCATATATTTT

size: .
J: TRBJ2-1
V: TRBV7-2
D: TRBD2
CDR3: CASSSGLAGVHEQFF
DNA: TGTGCCAGCAGCTCCGGACTAGCGGGAGTGCATGAGCAGTTCTTC

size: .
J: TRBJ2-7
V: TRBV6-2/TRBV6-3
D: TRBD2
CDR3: CASQTRTSGRPKTFYEQYF
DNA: TGTGCCAGCCAAACCCGGACTAGCGGGAGGCCCAAAACCTTCTACGAGCAGTACTTC

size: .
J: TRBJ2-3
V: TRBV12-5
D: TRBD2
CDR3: CASGLEPAGGPGDTQYF
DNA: TGTGCTAGTGGTTTGGAACCCGCGGGGGGGCCCGGAGATACGCAGTATTTT

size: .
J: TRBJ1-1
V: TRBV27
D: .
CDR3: CASTQRGSTEAFF
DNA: TGTGCCAGCACCCAGCGAGGGAGCACTGAAGCTTTCTTT

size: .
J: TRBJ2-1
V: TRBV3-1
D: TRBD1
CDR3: CASSHPTGYEQFF
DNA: TGTGCCAGCAGCCACCCGACAGGGTATGAGCAGTTCTTC

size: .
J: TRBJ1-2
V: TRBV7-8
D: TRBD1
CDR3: CASSLVQGGGYTF
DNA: TGTGCCAGCAGCTTAGTTCAGGGGGGCGGCTACACCTTC

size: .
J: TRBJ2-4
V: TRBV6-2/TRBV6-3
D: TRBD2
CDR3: CASRRTSGSLNILYF
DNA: TGTGCCAGCAGGCGGACTAGCGGGAGTCTAAACATTCTGTACTTC

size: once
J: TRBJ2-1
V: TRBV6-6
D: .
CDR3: CANSYSAPSAIYNEQFF
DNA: TGTGCCAACAGTTACTCAGCCCCTAGCGCCATCTACAATGAGCAGTTCTTC

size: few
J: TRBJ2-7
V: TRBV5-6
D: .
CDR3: CASSLSGILYEQYF
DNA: TGTGCCAGCAGCTTGTCAGGGATACTTTACGAGCAGTACTTC

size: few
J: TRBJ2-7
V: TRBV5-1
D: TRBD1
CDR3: CASSPRTGGTGEQYF
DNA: TGCGCCAGCAGCCCTCGGACAGGCGGGACAGGCGAGCAGTACTTC

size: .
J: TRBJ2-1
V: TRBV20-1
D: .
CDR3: CSARPTGSGREFF
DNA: TGCAGTGCTAGACCAACAGGGTCGGGCAGGGAGTTCTTC

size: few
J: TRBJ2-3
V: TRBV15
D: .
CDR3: CATRRGGAADTQYF
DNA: TGTGCCACCAGGAGGGGGGGGGCAGCGGATACGCAGTATTTT

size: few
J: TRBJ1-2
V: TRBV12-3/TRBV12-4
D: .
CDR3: CASSLFAEGSGYTF
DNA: TGTGCCAGCAGTTTATTTGCGGAGGGGAGCGGCTACACCTTC

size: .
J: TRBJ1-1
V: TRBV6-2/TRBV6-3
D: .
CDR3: CASSEGGGTEAFF
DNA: TGTGCCAGCAGTGAGGGGGGTGGCACTGAAGCTTTCTTT

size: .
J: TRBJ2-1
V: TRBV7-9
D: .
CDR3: CASSLPGTAPGGNEQFF
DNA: TGTGCCAGCAGCCTACCAGGGACCGCTCCTGGAGGGAATGAGCAGTTCTTC

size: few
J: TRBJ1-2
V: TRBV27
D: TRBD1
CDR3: CASSFRERTGDYGYTF
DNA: TGTGCCAGCAGTTTTAGGGAGCGGACAGGGGACTATGGCTACACCTTC

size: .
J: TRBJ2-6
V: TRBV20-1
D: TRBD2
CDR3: CSARTSGVSGANVLTF
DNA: TGCAGTGCTAGAACTAGCGGGGTCTCTGGGGCCAACGTCCTGACTTTC

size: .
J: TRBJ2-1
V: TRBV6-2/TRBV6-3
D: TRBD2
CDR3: CASSKGLADNEQFF
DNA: TGTGCCAGCAGCAAGGGACTAGCGGACAATGAGCAGTTCTTC

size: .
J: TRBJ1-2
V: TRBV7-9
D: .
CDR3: CASSYKTANYGYTF
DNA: TGTGCCAGCAGCTACAAGACGGCTAACTATGGCTACACCTTC

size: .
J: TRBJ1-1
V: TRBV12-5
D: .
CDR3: CASGLNPNTEAFF
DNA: TGTGCTAGTGGTTTGAACCCGAACACTGAAGCTTTCTTT

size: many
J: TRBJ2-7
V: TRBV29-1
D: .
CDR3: CSSARGNEQYF
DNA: TGCAGCTCGGCCAGGGGCAACGAGCAGTACTTC

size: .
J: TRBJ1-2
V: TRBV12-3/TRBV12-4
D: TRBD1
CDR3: CASSLLTGGNNYGYTF
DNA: TGTGCCAGCAGTTTGCTGACAGGGGGCAATAACTATGGCTACACCTTC

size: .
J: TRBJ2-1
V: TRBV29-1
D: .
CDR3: CSVVGGVLESYNEQFF
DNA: TGCAGCGTTGTAGGTGGGGTTCTAGAATCCTACAATGAGCAGTTCTTC

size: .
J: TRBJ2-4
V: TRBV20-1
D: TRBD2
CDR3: CSALAGVLNIQYF
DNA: TGCAGTGCCCTAGCGGGAGTGTTAAACATTCAGTACTTC

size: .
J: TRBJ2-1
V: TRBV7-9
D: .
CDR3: CASSRLPHDSYTLYNEQFF
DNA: TGTGCCAGCAGCCGCCTCCCACACGACAGCTATACCCTATACAATGAGCAGTTCTTC

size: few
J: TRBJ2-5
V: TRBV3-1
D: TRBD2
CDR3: CASSQEGGIQRVSQETQYF
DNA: TGTGCCAGCAGCCAAGAGGGGGGGATCCAGCGGGTAAGCCAAGAGACCCAGTACTTC

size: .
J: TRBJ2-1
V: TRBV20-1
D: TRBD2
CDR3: CSARDPWTSGSRGEQFF
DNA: TGCAGTGCTAGAGATCCCTGGACTAGCGGGAGTAGAGGTGAGCAGTTCTTC

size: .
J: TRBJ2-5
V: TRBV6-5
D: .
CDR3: CASSYSGTVGGETQYF
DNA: TGTGCCAGCAGTTACTCGGGCACGGTTGGCGGTGAGACCCAGTACTTC

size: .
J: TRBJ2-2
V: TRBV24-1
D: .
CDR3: CATYDPGRNTGELFF
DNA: TGTGCCACCTACGACCCGGGGCGGAACACCGGGGAGCTGTTTTTT

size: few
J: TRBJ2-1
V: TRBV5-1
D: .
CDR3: CASSLVPYNEQFF
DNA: TGCGCCAGCAGCTTGGTTCCCTACAATGAGCAGTTCTTC

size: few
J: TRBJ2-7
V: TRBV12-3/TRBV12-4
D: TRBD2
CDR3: CASSLGAGGLSEQYF
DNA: TGTGCCAGCAGTTTAGGAGCGGGGGGGCTAAGCGAGCAGTACTTC

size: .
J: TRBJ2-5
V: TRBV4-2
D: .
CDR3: CASSQEETGQETQYF
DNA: TGTGCCAGCAGCCAAGAAGAAACGGGGCAAGAGACCCAGTACTTC

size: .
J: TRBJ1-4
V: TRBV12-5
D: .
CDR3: CASGPLGAREKLFF
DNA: TGTGCTAGTGGACCCCTCGGGGCGAGAGAAAAACTGTTTTTT

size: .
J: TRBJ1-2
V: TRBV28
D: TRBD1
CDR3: CTSSLQGPSNYGYTF
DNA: TGTACCAGCAGTTTACAGGGGCCATCTAACTATGGCTACACCTTC

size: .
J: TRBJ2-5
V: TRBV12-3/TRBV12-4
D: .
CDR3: CASSLVVQEETQYF
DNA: TGTGCCAGCAGTTTAGTAGTACAGGAGGAGACCCAGTACTTC

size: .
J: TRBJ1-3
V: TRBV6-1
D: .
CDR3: CASNPTFGSGNTIYF
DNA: TGTGCCAGCAACCCAACATTCGGATCTGGAAACACCATATATTTT

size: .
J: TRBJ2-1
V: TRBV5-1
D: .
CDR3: CASSWDSSYNEQFF
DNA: TGCGCCAGCAGCTGGGATAGCTCCTACAATGAGCAGTTCTTC

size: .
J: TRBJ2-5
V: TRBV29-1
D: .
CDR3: CSVDRGGETQYF
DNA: TGCAGCGTTGACCGGGGCGGGGAGACCCAGTACTTC

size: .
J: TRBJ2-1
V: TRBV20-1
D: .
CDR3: CSAREPGRNYNEQFF
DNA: TGCAGTGCTAGGGAACCGGGACGGAACTACAATGAGCAGTTCTTC

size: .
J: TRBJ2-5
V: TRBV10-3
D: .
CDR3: CAISEADRLSETQYF
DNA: TGTGCCATCAGTGAGGCCGACAGGCTAAGCGAGACCCAGTACTTC

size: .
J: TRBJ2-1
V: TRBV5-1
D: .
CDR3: CASSPRGVSHNEQFF
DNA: TGCGCCAGCAGCCCCCGCGGGGTTAGCCACAATGAGCAGTTCTTC

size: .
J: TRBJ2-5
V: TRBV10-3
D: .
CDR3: CAIRRDFQETQYF
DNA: TGTGCCATCAGGAGGGACTTTCAAGAGACCCAGTACTTC

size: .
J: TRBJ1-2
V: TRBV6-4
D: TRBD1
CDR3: CASTGGRQGRSNYGYTF
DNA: TGTGCCAGCACCGGAGGGAGACAGGGGCGTTCTAACTATGGCTACACCTTC